This T cell receptor beta chain was documented in a study of technical replicates of blood from a handful of donors. The ends were cut back, 5 bases at V and 1 base at J, with 8 bases in the middle. The CDR3 has 13 amino acids. Germline CDR1 is MRHNA and CDR2 is SNTAGT. Using immunoSEQ multiplex PCR, the repertoire was profiled, and TCRdb retains in-frame clones only, with some absent. The sample consists of nearly 70,000 clones, approximately 91% of them appearing once. The chain has TRBV6-4 and TRBJ1-1; D is uncertain. Sample: PBMCs. The receptor comes from a human donor in good health. Some clones in this sample may be carry-over from other donors' samples. CDR3 residues: CASSHQKNTEAFF. In DNA, the CDR3 is TGTGCCAGCAGTCATCAAAAGAACACTGAAGCTTTCTTT.